This is a list of T cell receptor beta chains from one sample in a study of memory CD4+ T cells and cytomegalovirus serostatus. Only in-frame clones appear in the TCRdb table, and some are missing; sequencing was by immunoSEQ multiplex PCR. The sample records 50,000 to 65,000 clones, 70% to 75% being singletons. The sequencing sample was made of memory CD4+ T cells from blood. The receptors stem from an adult in good health and CMV-seropositive. CDR3s leave out the opening cysteine and the closing phenylalanine or tryptophan. Fields, in order: V gene, J gene, clone size, CDR3 protein. Size tells how often a clone was seen (once, few, many) or the class of an expanded clone, and some rows leave it out.

>TRBV25-1|TRBJ2-1|NA
ASSSSEVTDEQF
>TRBV2|TRBJ2-3|few
ASSGYDSDTQY
>TRBV6-6|TRBJ2-1|few
ASRDSSYNEQF
>TRBV6-1|TRBJ2-5|NA
ASSFPSTRKTQY
>TRBV2|TRBJ1-3|NA
ASSAGGARSGNTIY
>TRBV6-6|TRBJ1-3|NA
ASNGPSSGNTIY
>TRBV5-1|TRBJ2-1|NA
ASSLGGGSNNEQF
>TRBV7-9|TRBJ1-2|NA
ASSHGSYSGGLVYGYT
>TRBV15|TRBJ2-1|few
ATSGTPGLVFHEQF
>TRBV20-1|TRBJ2-3|few
SARDRDTQY
>TRBV13|TRBJ2-3|NA
ASSLDRAASTDTQY
>TRBV29-1|TRBJ2-3|NA
SALLGTSGSDTQY
>TRBV6-5|TRBJ2-5|NA
ASSSPWVETQY
>TRBV30|TRBJ1-1|few
AWTFGMNTEAF
>TRBV4-3|TRBJ2-5|NA
ASSQEAFGLSGSGTQY
>TRBV6-5|TRBJ1-1|medium-sized
ASSPDLWNTEAF
>TRBV28|TRBJ1-5|NA
ASSPTPGQGAGDQPQH
>TRBV11-3|TRBJ2-1|NA
ASSLAPGQTTNEQF
>TRBV5-1|TRBJ2-7|NA
ASSEDSALYEQY
>TRBV29-1|TRBJ2-1|NA
SVPGGSSSYNEQF
>TRBV30|TRBJ1-2|NA
AWSFSGNYGYT
>TRBV5-5|NA|NA
ASSPPTVYEQY
>TRBV5-4|TRBJ2-1|NA
ASSLAGTSGRNEQF
>TRBV6-5|TRBJ2-3|NA
ASSYRLAGVTDTQY
>TRBV19|TRBJ1-1|few
ASSIQGLNTEAF
>TRBV30|TRBJ1-3|NA
AWRTSSGNTIY
>TRBV5-1|TRBJ1-4|NA
ASSRGQGATNEKLF
>TRBV7-9|TRBJ2-1|NA
ASSPAGFRSNEQF
>TRBV9|TRBJ1-4|few
ASSVGVYGEKLF
>TRBV25-1|TRBJ2-1|NA
ASSVSGTRGGQF
>TRBV7-3|TRBJ2-1|NA
ASSLAAGRGPRDEQF
>TRBV7-2|TRBJ1-2|NA
ASTEGGSNYGYT
>TRBV6-1|TRBJ1-5|NA
ASSGTGAPDQPQH
>TRBV6-5|TRBJ2-3|NA
ASAIEYTDTQY
>TRBV28|TRBJ1-4|NA
ASSSEGATNEKLF
>TRBV6-1|TRBJ1-1|few
ACFDRQNTEAF
>TRBV6-1|TRBJ2-2|NA
AGLSWNTGELF
>TRBV6-1|TRBJ1-5|NA
ASSEMGGRTFNQPQH
>TRBV30|TRBJ1-3|NA
AWSAAGNTIY
>TRBV27|TRBJ2-7|NA
ASRYGRMGTFSEQY
>TRBV6-5|TRBJ2-2|NA
ASRLGAGELF
>TRBV4-3|TRBJ1-2|NA
ASSQELGGAYGYT
>TRBV5-1|TRBJ2-1|NA
ASSLGGLAEARGQF
>TRBV19|TRBJ1-1|NA
ASKGWAAAKNTEAF
>TRBV10-3|TRBJ2-3|NA
AISGSGTDTQY
>TRBV18|TRBJ2-2|NA
ASSPSGGTGELF